A selection of T cell receptor beta chains follows, all from one sample in a study of response to subunit inactivated influenza vaccine. TCRdb redid the calling of the RT-PCR reads with MiXCR, one entry per CDR3 protein. This repertoire shows over 800,000 distinct CDR3 sequences, about 20% found once; its top ten account for roughly 10%. This sample comprised PBMCs from blood, obtained 5 days after vaccination. The origin of the receptors is a man aged 45-65 years who received an inactivated influenza vaccine. The CDR3 runs from the conserved cysteine through the conserved F or W. Each record gives: J gene, V gene, clone size, D gene, CDR3 protein, CDR3 DNA. The D gene is left open where the match is weak. Not all rows give a size; the values are once, few, many and, for expanded clones, a class.

J: TRBJ2-3; V: TRBV5-1; size: -; D: TRBD1; CDR3: CASSTGTGEEDTQYF; DNA: TGCGCCAGCAGCACAGGGACAGGGGAGGAAGATACGCAGTATTTT
J: TRBJ1-1; V: TRBV20-1; size: -; D: -; CDR3: CSLGAGYTEAFF; DNA: TGCAGTTTAGGCGCGGGGTACACTGAAGCTTTCTTT
J: TRBJ2-6; V: TRBV15; size: -; D: -; CDR3: CATSRQSSGANVLTF; DNA: TGTGCCACCAGCAGACAAAGCTCTGGGGCCAACGTCCTGACTTTC
J: TRBJ2-3; V: TRBV10-3; size: -; D: TRBD1; CDR3: CATTGGPDTQYF; DNA: TGTGCGACAACAGGGGGGCCAGATACGCAGTATTTT
J: TRBJ2-7; V: TRBV28; size: -; D: TRBD1; CDR3: CASSPQGPSYEQYF; DNA: TGTGCCAGCAGCCCACAGGGGCCCTCCTACGAGCAGTACTTC
J: TRBJ2-7; V: TRBV29-1; size: -; D: TRBD1; CDR3: CSGTGEKYEQYF; DNA: TGCAGCGGGACAGGGGAGAAATACGAGCAGTACTTC
J: TRBJ1-1; V: TRBV6-5; size: many; D: -; CDR3: CASSRHQGEAFF; DNA: TGTGCCAGCAGTCGTCACCAGGGGGAAGCTTTCTTT
J: TRBJ2-1; V: TRBV24-1; size: -; D: -; CDR3: CATSDSSVNEQFF; DNA: TGTGCCACCAGTGATTCTAGTGTAAATGAGCAGTTCTTC
J: TRBJ2-1; V: TRBV4-3; size: -; D: -; CDR3: CASSQGTEEQFF; DNA: TGCGCCAGCAGCCAAGGCACAGAAGAGCAGTTCTTC
J: TRBJ2-1; V: TRBV24-1; size: -; D: -; CDR3: CATSDNPGSGPYNEQFF; DNA: TGTGCCACCAGTGATAACCCCGGGTCCGGCCCCTACAATGAGCAGTTCTTC
J: TRBJ1-1; V: TRBV2; size: few; D: TRBD1; CDR3: CASSSDRVMNTEAFF; DNA: TGTGCCAGCAGTTCCGACAGGGTTATGAACACTGAAGCTTTCTTT
J: TRBJ1-1; V: TRBV9; size: -; D: -; CDR3: CASSVVKGQNTEAFF; DNA: TGTGCCAGCAGCGTAGTCAAAGGCCAGAACACTGAAGCTTTCTTT
J: TRBJ2-2; V: TRBV4-2; size: -; D: -; CDR3: CASSPSIVYTGELFF; DNA: TGTGCCAGCAGCCCATCCATCGTCTACACCGGGGAGCTGTTTTTT
J: TRBJ2-7; V: TRBV4-1; size: many; D: -; CDR3: CASSQDPGQKSSYEQYF; DNA: TGCGCCAGCAGCCAAGATCCCGGCCAGAAAAGCTCCTACGAGCAGTACTTC
J: TRBJ2-3; V: TRBV5-1; size: -; D: -; CDR3: CASSLALSGLGMDTQYF; DNA: TGCGCCAGCAGCTTGGCTCTTAGCGGACTGGGCATGGATACGCAGTATTTT
J: TRBJ2-5; V: TRBV20-1; size: -; D: -; CDR3: CSANPMDKETQYF; DNA: TGCAGTGCTAACCCCATGGACAAAGAGACCCAGTACTTC
J: TRBJ2-7; V: TRBV7-2; size: many; D: -; CDR3: CASSSYPATEQYF; DNA: TGTGCCAGCAGCTCCTACCCCGCTACCGAGCAGTACTTC
J: TRBJ2-4; V: TRBV25-1; size: -; D: TRBD2; CDR3: CASRATSGKNIQYF; DNA: TGTGCCAGCAGGGCGACTAGCGGCAAAAACATTCAGTACTTC
J: TRBJ2-2; V: TRBV29-1; size: few; D: -; CDR3: CSVSMDSYTGELFF; DNA: TGCAGCGTTTCCATGGACAGTTACACCGGGGAGCTGTTTTTT
J: TRBJ2-7; V: TRBV25-1; size: -; D: TRBD2; CDR3: CASSVGEGPYEQYF; DNA: TGTGCCAGCAGTGTGGGGGAGGGCCCATACGAGCAGTACTTC
J: TRBJ1-2; V: TRBV12-3/TRBV12-4; size: -; D: -; CDR3: CASSHRRGQGGYTF; DNA: TGTGCCAGCAGTCACCGCCGGGGGCAAGGAGGCTACACCTTC
J: TRBJ2-5; V: TRBV7-2; size: -; D: TRBD2; CDR3: CASSLSGGAEKTQYF; DNA: TGTGCCAGCAGCTTAAGCGGGGGGGCAGAAAAGACCCAGTACTTC
J: TRBJ2-1; V: TRBV24-1; size: -; D: -; CDR3: CATSDPGDSYNEQFF; DNA: TGTGCCACCAGTGACCCGGGGGACTCCTACAATGAGCAGTTCTTC
J: TRBJ2-1; V: TRBV3-1; size: -; D: TRBD1; CDR3: CASSPGTGYFNEQFF; DNA: TGTGCCAGCAGCCCCGGGACAGGGTATTTCAATGAGCAGTTCTTC
J: TRBJ2-5; V: TRBV7-9; size: -; D: -; CDR3: CASSPTYPETQYF; DNA: TGTGCCAGCAGCCCAACCTACCCGGAGACCCAGTACTTC
J: TRBJ1-5; V: TRBV7-2; size: -; D: -; CDR3: CASSFGRADQPQHF; DNA: TGTGCCAGCAGCTTCGGTAGGGCCGATCAGCCCCAGCATTTT
J: TRBJ2-7; V: TRBV12-3/TRBV12-4; size: few; D: -; CDR3: CASSSYRDGEQYF; DNA: TGTGCCAGCAGTTCCTACAGGGACGGCGAGCAGTACTTC
J: TRBJ2-7; V: TRBV29-1; size: -; D: -; CDR3: CSVDAGESSNEQYF; DNA: TGCAGCGTTGACGCAGGGGAATCGAGTAACGAGCAGTACTTC
J: TRBJ2-1; V: TRBV29-1; size: -; D: TRBD1; CDR3: CSVRQGGHNEQFF; DNA: TGCAGCGTACGACAGGGGGGGCACAATGAGCAGTTCTTC
J: TRBJ2-7; V: TRBV9; size: few; D: -; CDR3: CASSADGEQYF; DNA: TGTGCCAGCAGCGCGGACGGCGAGCAGTACTTC
J: TRBJ2-7; V: TRBV5-1; size: -; D: -; CDR3: CASSARTVGDYEQYF; DNA: TGCGCCAGCAGCGCAAGGACAGTTGGCGACTACGAGCAGTACTTC
J: TRBJ2-1; V: TRBV11-3; size: -; D: TRBD2; CDR3: CASSWGTSGKGNEQFF; DNA: TGTGCCAGCAGCTGGGGGACTAGCGGGAAGGGAAATGAGCAGTTCTTC
J: TRBJ2-7; V: TRBV20-1; size: few; D: TRBD1; CDR3: CSANPSGQGYEQYF; DNA: TGCAGTGCTAATCCCTCGGGACAGGGGTACGAGCAGTACTTC
J: TRBJ1-2; V: TRBV3-1; size: few; D: -; CDR3: CASSQGLGYGYTF; DNA: TGTGCCAGCAGCCAAGGACTTGGTTATGGCTACACCTTC
J: TRBJ1-4; V: TRBV20-1; size: -; D: -; CDR3: CSARDPGEKLFF; DNA: TGCAGTGCTAGAGATCCAGGTGAAAAACTGTTTTTT
J: TRBJ2-1; V: TRBV3-1; size: few; D: -; CDR3: CASRPSTGRSYNEQFF; DNA: TGTGCCAGCAGGCCCTCGACAGGGAGGTCCTACAATGAGCAGTTCTTC
J: TRBJ1-2; V: TRBV27; size: -; D: -; CDR3: CASSPLSGKEGYTF; DNA: TGTGCCAGCAGTCCCCTTTCGGGGAAGGAAGGCTACACCTTC
J: TRBJ2-1; V: TRBV20-1; size: -; D: TRBD2; CDR3: CSARFLAGNLEQFF; DNA: TGCAGTGCTAGGTTTCTAGCGGGAAACCTTGAGCAGTTCTTC
J: TRBJ2-5; V: TRBV5-5; size: many; D: -; CDR3: CASSFIETQYF; DNA: TGTGCCAGCAGCTTCATAGAGACCCAGTACTTC
J: TRBJ1-6; V: TRBV20-1; size: few; D: -; CDR3: CSAPGLDHSPLHF; DNA: TGCAGTGCTCCCGGGTTAGACCATTCACCCCTCCACTTT
J: TRBJ2-7; V: TRBV2; size: few; D: -; CDR3: CASIRTPWGHEQYF; DNA: TGTGCCAGCATTCGGACTCCTTGGGGCCACGAGCAGTACTTC
J: TRBJ2-1; V: TRBV20-1; size: many; D: -; CDR3: CSAPGEGRYYNEQFF; DNA: TGCAGTGCTCCCGGTGAGGGGCGTTACTACAATGAGCAGTTCTTC
J: TRBJ2-3; V: TRBV20-1; size: once; D: TRBD1; CDR3: CSASKGAITDTQYF; DNA: TGCAGTGCTAGCAAGGGGGCAATCACAGATACGCAGTATTTT
J: TRBJ2-1; V: TRBV18; size: many; D: TRBD2; CDR3: CASSPTSGVNNEQFF; DNA: TGTGCCAGCTCACCGACTAGCGGGGTCAACAATGAGCAGTTCTTC
J: TRBJ2-1; V: TRBV6-5; size: -; D: TRBD1; CDR3: CASSYTGTGDYNEQFF; DNA: TGTGCCAGCAGTTACACTGGGACAGGGGACTACAATGAGCAGTTCTTC
J: TRBJ2-1; V: TRBV20-1; size: -; D: -; CDR3: CSARVSLGMLRLLTSSYNEQFF; DNA: TGCAGTGCTAGGGTCTCCCTGGGTATGCTCAGGCTCCTTACCAGCTCCTACAATGAGCAGTTCTTC
J: TRBJ2-5; V: TRBV12-3/TRBV12-4; size: few; D: TRBD2; CDR3: CASSSTSGGARETQYF; DNA: TGTGCCAGCAGTTCCACTAGCGGGGGGGCCCGAGAGACCCAGTACTTC
J: TRBJ2-5; V: TRBV10-3; size: -; D: -; CDR3: CAIGGTGVQETQHF; DNA: TGTGCCATCGGAGGTACAGGAGTCCAAGAGACCCAGCACTTC